This is a list of T cell receptor beta chains from one sample in a study of T-cell memory formation after mild COVID-19. TCRdb analysed the 5' RACE reads with MiXCR anew, one entry per CDR3 protein. The sample contains about half a million distinct CDR3 sequences, roughly 18% of which appear only once. The sequenced sample was PBMCs or a T cell subset sorted from them (not recorded which). These receptors came from an adult woman who had mild COVID-19 (a few samples of this study predate the infection). Cell type and time point are not known. The CDR3 runs from the conserved cysteine through the conserved F or W. The D gene is left open where the match is weak. Size values are once, few and many counts, or a class for expanded clones, and some rows have none.

>16|-|TRBV12-3/TRBV12-4|-|TRBJ2-1
CASSQSGVILYNEQFF
TGTGCCAGCAGTCAAAGTGGGGTAATCCTTTACAATGAGCAGTTCTTC
>15|-|TRBV9|-|TRBJ2-3
CASSPGSWGADTQYF
TGTGCCAGCAGCCCCGGTAGTTGGGGAGCAGATACGCAGTATTTT
>14|-|TRBV12-3/TRBV12-4|-|TRBJ1-4
CASRSTGETNKLFF
TGTGCCAGCAGATCGACAGGCGAAACGAACAAACTGTTTTTT
>14|-|TRBV5-1|few|TRBJ1-1
CASSWTSGRTEAFF
TGCGCCAGCAGCTGGACCAGCGGTAGGACTGAAGCTTTCTTT
>16|-|TRBV25-1|few|TRBJ2-6
CASSVSAAGGANVLTF
TGTGCCAGCAGTGTCTCCGCTGCGGGGGGGGCCAACGTCCTGACTTTC
>13|-|TRBV5-1|-|TRBJ2-3
CASSLEGSRVQYF
TGCGCCAGCAGCTTGGAAGGATCCCGGGTGCAGTATTTT
>13|-|TRBV5-1|many|TRBJ2-4
CASSLPGQNIQYF
TGCGCCAGCAGCTTGCCGGGACAAAACATTCAGTACTTC
>15|-|TRBV20-1|few|TRBJ1-6
CSARVDTSSNSPLHF
TGCAGTGCTAGAGTAGACACCTCCAGTAATTCACCCCTCCACTTT
>14|-|TRBV7-2|-|TRBJ2-1
CASSSGLIVDEQFF
TGTGCCAGCAGCTCGGGTTTAATAGTAGATGAGCAGTTCTTC
>15|-|TRBV3-1|-|TRBJ2-3
CASSQDVMGGDTQYF
TGTGCCAGCAGCCAAGATGTAATGGGAGGAGATACGCAGTATTTT
>13|-|TRBV29-1|-|TRBJ2-7
CSADVGSSYEQYF
TGCAGCGCCGATGTAGGAAGCTCCTACGAGCAGTACTTC
>18|TRBD1|TRBV12-3/TRBV12-4|few|TRBJ2-6
CASSLGVRDRGRANVLTF
TGTGCCAGCAGTTTAGGTGTCCGGGACAGGGGCCGGGCCAACGTCCTGACTTTC
>13|-|TRBV18|many|TRBJ2-1
CASSPQGGNEQFF
TGTGCCAGCTCACCCCAGGGAGGCAATGAGCAGTTCTTC
>13|-|TRBV14|few|TRBJ1-2
CASSSQGYYGYTF
TGTGCCAGCAGCTCACAGGGATACTATGGCTACACCTTC
>14|TRBD2|TRBV6-5|many|TRBJ2-7
CASTTGGRPYEQYF
TGTGCCAGCACAACGGGGGGGAGGCCCTACGAGCAGTACTTC
>17|TRBD1|TRBV19|few|TRBJ1-1
CASSIFGGGTANTEAFF
TGTGCCAGTAGTATTTTCGGGGGCGGGACAGCGAACACTGAAGCTTTCTTT
>18|TRBD2|TRBV4-2|few|TRBJ2-3
CASSQKVPSGALTDTQYF
TGTGCCAGCAGCCAAAAGGTGCCTAGCGGGGCCCTTACAGATACGCAGTATTTT
>14|-|TRBV25-1|few|TRBJ2-7
CASTRTEIGAEQYF
TGTGCCAGCACCAGGACAGAGATAGGGGCTGAGCAGTACTTC
>16|-|TRBV2|few|TRBJ2-1
CASSEARPSGYNEQFF
TGTGCCAGCAGTGAAGCGCGTCCCAGTGGCTACAATGAGCAGTTCTTC
>13|-|TRBV12-3/TRBV12-4|-|TRBJ1-2
CASSLSAVDGYTF
TGTGCCAGCAGTTTGTCTGCGGTTGATGGCTACACCTTC
>14|-|TRBV5-6|many|TRBJ2-1
CASSPEGRHNEQFF
TGTGCCAGCAGCCCCGAGGGACGGCACAATGAGCAGTTCTTC
>14|-|TRBV27|few|TRBJ2-7
CASSLSPLYYEQYF
TGTGCCAGCAGTTTATCGCCCCTCTACTACGAGCAGTACTTC
>14|-|TRBV4-1|few|TRBJ2-7
CASSQGLDPYEQYF
TGCGCCAGCAGCCAAGGACTAGACCCCTACGAGCAGTACTTC
>15|-|TRBV5-5|-|TRBJ1-3
CASSFAGAAGNTIYF
TGTGCCAGCAGCTTCGCAGGGGCGGCTGGAAACACCATATATTTT
>14|-|TRBV7-2|-|TRBJ1-2
CASSPTSGNYGYTF
TGTGCCAGCAGCCCTACATCAGGGAACTATGGCTACACCTTC
>18|TRBD2|TRBV3-1|few|TRBJ2-1
CASSRTGTSGRALPEQFF
TGTGCCAGCAGCCGGACCGGGACTAGCGGGAGGGCCCTCCCTGAGCAGTTCTTC
>14|-|TRBV12-3/TRBV12-4|-|TRBJ2-7
CASSGTANPYEQYF
TGTGCCAGCAGTGGTACAGCGAATCCCTACGAGCAGTACTTC
>14|-|TRBV2|few|TRBJ1-1
CASSEQYGNTEAFF
TGTGCCAGCAGTGAGCAGTACGGGAACACTGAAGCTTTCTTT
>16|-|TRBV3-1|few|TRBJ2-3
CASSHGYAGPTDTQYF
TGTGCCAGCAGCCATGGGTACGCGGGGCCCACAGATACGCAGTATTTT
>16|TRBD2|TRBV20-1|-|TRBJ2-1
CSARAWGISGANEQFF
TGCAGTGCTAGAGCGTGGGGGATTAGCGGGGCCAATGAGCAGTTCTTC
>12|-|TRBV5-1|many|TRBJ2-1
CASSLIRSEQFF
TGCGCCAGCAGCTTGATACGGAGTGAGCAGTTCTTC
>15|-|TRBV24-1|-|TRBJ2-2
CATSDHSTNTGELFF
TGTGCCACCAGTGATCACAGCACGAACACCGGGGAGCTGTTTTTT
>15|TRBD2|TRBV9|-|TRBJ2-3
CASSVSGASTDTQYF
TGTGCCAGCAGCGTTAGCGGGGCGAGCACAGATACGCAGTATTTT
>14|-|TRBV6-5|many|TRBJ2-5
CASSFGRGQETQYF
TGTGCCAGCAGTTTCGGGAGAGGCCAAGAGACCCAGTACTTC
>16|-|TRBV5-4|many|TRBJ2-5
CASSSVGGRGQETQYF
TGTGCCAGCAGCTCGGTGGGGGGAAGAGGTCAAGAGACCCAGTACTTC
>14|TRBD2|TRBV4-2|few|TRBJ2-1
CASSQASGINEQFF
TGTGCCAGCAGCCAAGCTAGCGGGATAAATGAGCAGTTCTTC
>17|TRBD2|TRBV20-1|few|TRBJ2-2
CSARDMLAGRNTGELFF
TGCAGTGCTAGAGATATGCTAGCGGGAAGAAACACCGGGGAGCTGTTTTTT
>12|-|TRBV27|few|TRBJ2-7
CASLGGFHEQYF
TGTGCCAGCCTCGGGGGCTTTCACGAGCAGTACTTC
>15|-|TRBV15|-|TRBJ2-7
CATSRARGNRYEQYF
TGTGCCACCAGCAGAGCTCGGGGTAACAGGTACGAGCAGTACTTC
>13|-|TRBV7-9|-|TRBJ2-7
CASSPADGYEQYF
TGTGCCAGCAGCCCCGCGGACGGGTACGAGCAGTACTTC
>15|-|TRBV4-1|few|TRBJ2-3
CASSPGVDSTDTQYF
TGCGCCAGCAGCCCCGGAGTAGATAGCACAGATACGCAGTATTTT
>14|-|TRBV7-9|few|TRBJ2-1
CASSLTESAVVQFF
TGTGCCAGCAGCTTAACCGAGAGCGCTGTAGTGCAGTTCTTC
>13|TRBD1|TRBV30|few|TRBJ1-2
CAWSVNRGYGYTF
TGTGCCTGGAGTGTCAACAGGGGCTATGGCTACACCTTC
>17|-|TRBV5-6|few|TRBJ1-2
CASSAFVGAMTNYGYTF
TGTGCCAGCAGCGCGTTTGTAGGGGCGATGACTAACTATGGCTACACCTTC
>11|-|TRBV12-3/TRBV12-4|-|TRBJ2-7
CASSELDEQYF
TGTGCCAGCAGTGAGTTAGACGAGCAGTACTTC
>17|TRBD1|TRBV14|-|TRBJ2-7
CASSQPPTGAITYEQYF
TGTGCCAGCAGCCAACCCCCAACAGGGGCGATAACCTACGAGCAGTACTTC
>16|-|TRBV9|few|TRBJ2-5
CASSPAEGGLQETQYF
TGTGCCAGCAGCCCCGCCGAGGGAGGACTTCAAGAGACCCAGTACTTC
>14|TRBD2|TRBV7-6|few|TRBJ2-7
CASSLGGLQYEQYF
TGTGCCAGCAGCTTAGGGGGACTACAATACGAGCAGTACTTC
>16|-|TRBV7-9|-|TRBJ1-3
CASSFDLRSSGNTIYF
TGTGCCAGCAGCTTCGACCTGCGGAGCTCTGGAAACACCATATATTTT
>20|TRBD2|TRBV6-6|-|TRBJ2-1
CASSYPPGTSGVSSYNEQFF
TGTGCCAGCAGTTACCCTCCTGGGACTAGCGGGGTTAGCTCCTACAATGAGCAGTTCTTC
>12|-|TRBV29-1|many|TRBJ2-3
CSVDTGTDTQYF
TGCAGCGTTGACACAGGCACAGATACGCAGTATTTT
>17|TRBD2|TRBV12-3/TRBV12-4|-|TRBJ2-1
CASRTRAGGSSYNEQFF
TGTGCCAGCAGAACCCGAGCGGGGGGGAGCTCCTACAATGAGCAGTTCTTC
>16|TRBD2|TRBV6-5|-|TRBJ2-7
CASSFRHGTSMLGQYF
TGTGCCAGCAGTTTCCGCCACGGGACTAGCATGTTAGGGCAGTACTTC
>14|-|TRBV9|few|TRBJ2-3
CASSAWTLPDTQYF
TGTGCCAGCAGCGCCTGGACTCTTCCAGATACGCAGTATTTT
>17|TRBD1|TRBV12-3/TRBV12-4|few|TRBJ2-3
CASSLSTGNARTDTQYF
TGTGCCAGCAGTTTATCGACAGGGAACGCAAGGACAGATACGCAGTATTTT
>14|-|TRBV27|-|TRBJ2-7
CASSLPGHPHEQYF
TGTGCCAGCAGCTTACCGGGACATCCCCACGAGCAGTACTTC
>16|-|TRBV14|few|TRBJ2-4
CASSQDVGWTKNIQYF
TGTGCCAGCAGCCAAGATGTGGGTTGGACCAAAAACATTCAGTACTTC
>14|TRBD1|TRBV18|-|TRBJ1-2
CASYSDRADYGYTF
TGTGCCAGCTACTCGGACAGGGCTGACTATGGCTACACCTTC